This is a list of T cell receptor beta chains from one sample in a study of T-cell memory formation after mild COVID-19. MiXCR, applied by TCRdb to the 5' RACE reads, yields one record per CDR3 protein. The table has roughly 320,000 distinct CDR3 sequences, around 27% seen once. Sequencing used PBMCs or a T cell subset sorted from them (not recorded which). The receptors were gathered from an adult woman who had mild COVID-19 (a few samples of this study predate the infection). Cell type and time point are not known. CDR3s include the opening cysteine and the closing phenylalanine or tryptophan. Fields, in order: V gene, J gene, clone size, D gene, CDR3 protein, CDR3 DNA. A D gene is named only where the DNA matches it firmly. Expanded clones get a size class; other rows say once, few or many, or leave the size out.

TRBV20-1	TRBJ2-1	-	-	CSARGSYNEQFF	TGCAGTGCTAGAGGTAGCTACAATGAGCAGTTCTTC
TRBV7-2	TRBJ1-5	few	-	CASSLGPGGSNQPQHF	TGTGCCAGCAGCTTAGGCCCGGGGGGATCCAATCAGCCCCAGCATTTT
TRBV10-3	TRBJ2-7	-	TRBD2	CAIRTRDYSYEQYF	TGTGCCATCAGGACACGGGACTATTCCTACGAGCAGTACTTC
TRBV4-1	TRBJ2-1	-	-	CASSQRLTAGAIYNEQFF	TGCGCCAGCAGCCAAAGGCTTACGGCGGGGGCCATCTACAATGAGCAGTTCTTC
TRBV7-3	TRBJ2-3	-	TRBD2	CASSSGLAHTDTQYF	TGTGCCAGCAGCTCGGGACTAGCGCACACAGATACGCAGTATTTT
TRBV2	TRBJ1-1	few	-	CASSEGRMNTEAFF	TGTGCCAGCAGTGAGGGCCGGATGAACACTGAAGCTTTCTTT
TRBV3-1	TRBJ1-1	few	-	CASSPHPTGLDTEAFF	TGTGCCAGCAGCCCCCACCCGACGGGATTGGACACTGAAGCTTTCTTT
TRBV6-5	TRBJ1-2	-	TRBD1	CASSYFGTAANYGYTF	TGTGCCAGCAGTTACTTTGGGACAGCCGCTAACTATGGCTACACCTTC
TRBV24-1	TRBJ1-1	-	-	CATSDPEEEGTEAFF	TGTGCCACCAGTGACCCTGAGGAAGAGGGGACTGAAGCTTTCTTT
TRBV7-2	TRBJ1-2	-	-	CASSSISSVDYTF	TGTGCCAGCAGCTCCATCAGTTCGGTTGACTACACCTTC
TRBV14	TRBJ1-4	few	-	CASSARTAVNEKLFF	TGTGCCAGCAGCGCCCGGACAGCTGTAAATGAAAAACTGTTTTTT
TRBV2	TRBJ2-3	-	-	CASRPLARTDTQYF	TGTGCCAGCAGGCCCCTAGCAAGGACAGATACGCAGTATTTT
TRBV7-3	TRBJ2-1	few	-	CASSLDKGYYNEQFF	TGTGCCAGCAGCTTGGACAAAGGGTACTACAATGAGCAGTTCTTC
TRBV11-1	TRBJ2-4	few	-	CASSVGQDRLAKNIQYF	TGTGCCAGCAGCGTAGGTCAGGACCGATTAGCCAAAAACATTCAGTACTTC
TRBV5-1	TRBJ2-7	few	-	CASSAGQSSYEQYF	TGCGCCAGCAGCGCGGGACAGAGCTCCTACGAGCAGTACTTC
TRBV6-6	TRBJ2-1	-	TRBD2	CACLASGQSSYNEQFF	TGTGCCTGCCTAGCTAGCGGGCAGAGCTCCTACAATGAGCAGTTCTTC
TRBV29-1	TRBJ1-2	once	-	CSATVNYGYTF	TGCAGCGCGACAGTTAACTATGGCTACACCTTC
TRBV20-1	TRBJ2-1	-	-	CRARGRPDNEQFF	TGCAGGGCCCGGGGGCGCCCCGACAATGAGCAGTTCTTC
TRBV29-1	TRBJ1-1	-	-	CSVWTANTEAFF	TGCAGCGTTTGGACAGCGAACACTGAAGCTTTCTTT
TRBV20-1	TRBJ1-2	few	TRBD1	CRTGQGINYGYTF	TGCAGGACGGGACAGGGTATTAACTATGGCTACACCTTC
TRBV7-9	TRBJ2-7	-	-	CASSLDGNSYEQYF	TGTGCCAGCAGCTTAGACGGGAACTCCTACGAGCAGTACTTC
TRBV11-2	TRBJ2-1	-	TRBD2	CASSLGAQRGYNEQFF	TGTGCCAGCAGCTTAGGGGCTCAGCGGGGTTACAATGAGCAGTTCTTC
TRBV4-3	TRBJ2-2	-	-	CASSQIHPSAGELFF	TGCGCCAGCAGCCAAATTCACCCCTCGGCGGGGGAGCTGTTTTTT
TRBV4-2	TRBJ2-6	many	-	CASSTRISGANVLTF	TGTGCCAGCAGCACCAGGATATCTGGGGCCAACGTCCTGACTTTC
TRBV12-3/TRBV12-4	TRBJ2-3	-	-	CASSPDRGGGTDGGTDTQYF	TGTGCCAGCAGCCCTGACCGAGGGGGAGGGACAGACGGGGGCACAGATACGCAGTATTTT
TRBV3-1	TRBJ2-7	few	-	CASSQVGGVTDEQYF	TGTGCCAGCAGCCAAGTCGGTGGGGTCACCGACGAGCAGTACTTC
TRBV11-2	TRBJ2-7	-	-	CASSYSTADEQYF	TGTGCCAGCAGCTATAGTACGGCAGACGAGCAGTACTTC
TRBV7-9	TRBJ2-3	many	-	CASSQGRNTQYF	TGTGCCAGCAGCCAGGGCAGGAATACGCAGTATTTT
TRBV3-1	TRBJ1-2	once	-	CASSQDGGRALYGYTF	TGTGCCAGCAGCCAAGATGGCGGCAGGGCCTTATATGGCTACACCTTC
TRBV12-3/TRBV12-4	TRBJ2-1	-	TRBD2	CASGIGGGSSYNEQFF	TGTGCCAGCGGGATTGGCGGGGGAAGCTCCTACAATGAGCAGTTCTTC
TRBV27	TRBJ2-3	-	-	CASSWVWRSTDTQYF	TGTGCCAGCAGCTGGGTTTGGCGCAGCACAGATACGCAGTATTTT
TRBV7-9	TRBJ2-7	-	-	CASSSTRWSSYEQYF	TGTGCCAGCAGCTCAACCCGGTGGAGCTCCTACGAGCAGTACTTC
TRBV5-1	TRBJ1-1	few	TRBD1	CASSLGQGHTEAFF	TGCGCCAGCAGCCTAGGACAGGGACACACTGAAGCTTTCTTT
TRBV24-1	TRBJ2-1	few	-	CATSADSYNEQFF	TGTGCCACCAGTGCGGACAGCTACAATGAGCAGTTCTTC
TRBV20-1	TRBJ2-7	few	TRBD2	CSARVQAGSSYEQYF	TGCAGTGCTAGAGTTCAAGCGGGGAGCTCCTACGAGCAGTACTTC
TRBV7-9	TRBJ2-1	-	-	CASSSSSLNEQFF	TGTGCCAGCAGCTCCTCCAGTCTGAATGAGCAGTTCTTC
TRBV2	TRBJ2-5	-	TRBD2	CASSWPGGETQYF	TGTGCCAGCAGTTGGCCGGGAGGGGAGACCCAGTACTTC
TRBV29-1	TRBJ1-2	few	TRBD1	CSTIGGGTQGYGYTF	TGCAGCACCATAGGAGGAGGGACACAGGGGTATGGCTACACCTTC
TRBV4-2	TRBJ1-1	-	-	CASRSGSGGNTEAFF	TGTGCCAGCCGCTCCGGGAGTGGGGGGAACACTGAAGCTTTCTTT
TRBV2	TRBJ2-1	-	TRBD2	CASSVSRRLAGEGDEQFF	TGTGCCAGCAGTGTGTCCCGCAGACTAGCGGGAGAGGGGGATGAGCAGTTCTTC
TRBV24-1	TRBJ2-7	-	TRBD2	CATSPRLAATYEQYF	TGTGCCACCAGTCCTAGACTAGCGGCAACCTACGAGCAGTACTTC
TRBV7-2	TRBJ1-1	few	-	CASSPFGGQRAFF	TGTGCCAGCAGCCCGTTTGGGGGGCAGAGAGCTTTCTTT
TRBV7-2	TRBJ2-1	-	TRBD2	CASSFSGTSGSSYNEQFF	TGTGCCAGCAGCTTCTCCGGGACTAGCGGAAGCTCCTACAATGAGCAGTTCTTC
TRBV7-9	TRBJ1-1	few	-	CASEILGGNTEAFF	TGTGCCAGCGAGATCCTAGGGGGGAACACTGAAGCTTTCTTT
TRBV20-1	TRBJ2-1	-	TRBD2	CSARAQRGGPYNEQFF	TGCAGTGCTAGAGCCCAGCGGGGGGGCCCCTACAATGAGCAGTTCTTC
TRBV7-2	TRBJ2-7	-	-	CASSSPGTILQQYF	TGTGCCAGCAGCTCGCCCGGGACAATTCTCCAGCAGTACTTC
TRBV5-1	TRBJ2-7	-	TRBD1	CASSGAGTGEYEQYF	TGCGCCAGCAGCGGGGCCGGGACAGGGGAATACGAGCAGTACTTC
TRBV6-5	TRBJ1-2	-	-	CASSGGVGYTF	TGTGCCAGCAGTGGAGGGGTTGGCTACACCTTC
TRBV4-3	TRBJ2-1	few	TRBD2	CASSLGTSEQFF	TGCGCCAGCAGCCTTGGGACTAGCGAGCAGTTCTTC
TRBV7-2	TRBJ2-7	-	TRBD1	CASSHKTDRAPYEQYF	TGTGCCAGCAGCCACAAGACGGACAGGGCTCCCTACGAGCAGTACTTC